A single sample is the source of the 24 T cell receptor beta chains below, sequenced in a study of T-cell memory formation after mild COVID-19 listed by TCRdb under 2021. Library method: 5' RACE. Sequencing relied on an Illumina NovaSeq 6000. TCRdb passed the public sequencing reads through fastp at Q25 and MiXCR, retaining productive beta sequences. Merged by CDR3 protein, the rows form single entries marked with the most common genes and DNA. This sample is represented by 250,000 to 350,000 distinct CDR3 sequences; roughly 21% of them were singletons. Jointly, the top ten make up under 25% of the sample. The sequencing sample was made of PBMCs or a T cell subset sorted from them (not recorded which). The receptor source for this set is a man aged 18 to 29 who had mild COVID-19 (a few samples of this study predate the infection). The sample titles of this study are shuffled in the database, so cell type and time point are left out; the donor was told from shared clones.

This clonotype was seen repeatedly, ten times or more. The chain employs TRBV7-9 and TRBJ1-1; 8 bases align to TRBD1. Germline loops: CDR1 SEHNR, CDR2 FQNEAQ (reference sequence). CDR3 length: 16 residues. The V segment lost 3 bases and the J segment 3 bases; nucleotides outside the gene matches: 9. The CDR3 DNA reads as TGTGCCAGCAGCTTCGGGACAGGTTTCTTGGACACTGAAGCTTTCTTT. It specifies CASSFGTGFLDTEAFF.

The chain couples TRBV10-2 to TRBJ2-7, with TRBD1 matching 8 bases. CDR1 and CDR2 from the germline V gene are WSHSY and SAAADI. J gave up 4 bases and V 6 bases, and 14 bases lay outside the gene matches. The CDR3 is made up of 16 amino acids. In DNA form, the CDR3 reads TGCGCCAGCAGCGACCTCTCGACAGGGGAGGTTTACGAGCAGTACTTC. As protein: CASSDLSTGEVYEQYF.

The chain is built from TRBV7-9 and TRBJ1-5; D might be TRBD1 (5 bases). In germline, CDR1 is SEHNR, CDR2 FQNEAQ (reference sequence). The CDR3 contains 15 residues. V was trimmed by 2 bases and J by 0 bases, leaving 8 bases between them. For the CDR3, the DNA is TGTGCCAGCAGCTTATCAGGGAATAGCAATCAGCCCCAGCATTTT. It encodes CASSLSGNSNQPQHF. The full variable domain, with the rest looked up from reference TRBV7-9 and TRBJ1-5, is DTGVSQNPRHKITKRGQNVTFRCDPISEHNRLYWYRQTLGQGPEFLTYFQNEAQLEKSRLLSDRFSAERPKGSFSTLEIQRTEQGDSAMYLCASSLSGNSNQPQHFGDGTRLSIL.

The rearrangement uses TRBV24-1 and TRBJ2-3; D gene ambiguous. Looked up from germline, CDR1 is KGHDR and CDR2 is SFDVKD. The CDR3 loop spans 12 amino acids. With 11 bases removed from V and 7 bases from J, the gap between germline ends came to 15 bases. The CDR3 sequence is CAISPPGNTQYF. The CDR3, as DNA: TGTGCCATTTCACCTCCAGGCAATACGCAGTATTTT.

The rearrangement joins TRBV7-2 to TRBJ2-3, with D hard to call. The germline V gene has CDR1 SGHTA and CDR2 FQGNSA. The CDR3 contains 12 residues. The germline V and J ends were trimmed by 2 bases and 9 bases, with 9 bases remaining between them. CDR3 DNA sequence: TGTGCCAGCAGCTTATCCCTAACCACGCAGTATTTT. It translates to CASSLSLTTQYF.

V gene TRBV18 combines with J gene TRBJ2-5; D ambiguous. Germline CDR1 reads KGHSH; CDR2 reads LQKENI. V lost 4 bases, J lost 2 bases, and 11 bases lay in between. The CDR3 covers 14 residues. CDR3 loop: CASSLWAVQETQYF. In DNA, the CDR3 is TGTGCCAGCTCACTATGGGCAGTACAAGAGACCCAGTACTTC.

Only a few counts were recorded for this clonotype. This chain uses TRBV20-1 with TRBJ1-2; D call uncertain. Germline V gene lookup returns CDR1 DFQATT and CDR2 SNEGSKA (reference sequence). Trimming pared 0 bases from V and 6 bases from J, leaving 11 bases between. The CDR3 length is 13 residues. DNA for the CDR3: TGCAGTGCTAGAGATAATTCGGGGAATGGCTACACCTTC. This codes for CSARDNSGNGYTF.

As to this clonotype: This could be a read error, since a much larger clone is one nucleotide away. This chain joins TRBV9 and TRBJ1-5; possibly TRBD1 for D (5 bases). CDR3 length equals 14 residues. V was pared by 2 bases and J by 2 bases, with 8 bases between. Looked up from germline, CDR1 is SGDLS and CDR2 is YYNGEE. In nucleotides, the CDR3 is TGTGCCAGCAGCGTGGGGGGGGGCAATCAGCCCCAGCATTTT. It translates to CASSVGGGNQPQHF.

V and J are TRBV5-1 and TRBJ2-1, with D perhaps matching TRBD1 (5 bases). CDR3 length: 15 residues. Germline V gene sequence: CDR1 SGHRS, CDR2 YFSETQ. V was shortened by 4 bases and J by 0 bases, with 11 bases between the two germline ends. The DNA for the CDR3 is TGCGCCAGCAGCACTGACAGTCCCTCCTACAATGAGCAGTTCTTC. Translation: CASSTDSPSYNEQFF.

This chain links TRBV4-3 with TRBJ2-7, with unresolved D. Germline CDR1 and CDR2: LGHNA and YSLEER. The CDR3 has 15 amino acids. The V end was cut by 0 bases, the J end by 2 bases, with 11 bases between. In nucleotides, the CDR3 is TGCGCCAGCAGCCAAGATCTTAGGGTAGCCTACGAGCAGTACGTC. It yields the protein CASSQDLRVAYEQYV.

This clonotype has just a few counts. V gene TRBV12-3 or TRBV12-4 combines with J gene TRBJ2-1; D may match TRBD1 or TRBD2 (5 bases each). The CDR3 has 13 amino acids. Trimming shortened V by 11 bases and J by 7 bases, and 18 bases separated the two germline ends. CDR3 coding DNA: TGTGCCTTCGAGAGGGTGGGGGAGAATGAGCAGTTCTTC. Encoded protein: CAFERVGENEQFF.

V is TRBV6-6 and J is TRBJ2-7; maybe TRBD1 (6 bases). Trimming took off 5 bases at V and 3 bases at J, with 14 bases between the two ends. The germline gives CDR1 MNHNY, CDR2 SVGAGI (reference sequence). The CDR3 sequence is 14 residues long. CDR3 bases: TGTGCCAGCAGTATACAGGGCGAAGTCTACGAGCAGTACTTC. This translates into CASSIQGEVYEQYF.

V usage is TRBV6-5 and J usage is TRBJ1-5; no clear D gene. V lost 0 bases, J lost 4 bases, and 10 bases lay in between. CDR1 is MNHEY, CDR2 SVGAGI, per germline. The CDR3 is 15 residues long. As DNA, the CDR3 is TGTGCCAGCAGTTACTCGCGGGCTGGAAATCAGCCCCAGCATTTT. This encodes CASSYSRAGNQPQHF.

This clonotype was picked up a small number of times. This chain uses TRBV5-6 with TRBJ2-5, with TRBD2 as a possible D gene (6 bases). V shed 4 bases and J shed 0 bases, with 19 bases lying between them. Germline V CDR1 and CDR2: SGHDT, YYEEEE. This CDR3 spans 17 amino acids. CDR3 nucleotides: TGTGCCAGCAGCCTCAGGTGGGCTAGCGAGTACCAAGAGACCCAGTACTTC. Amino acids: CASSLRWASEYQETQYF.

The chain carries TRBV5-6 and TRBJ1-2, with 8 nucleotides matching TRBD1. The germline gives CDR1 SGHDT, CDR2 YYEEEE. V dropped 4 bases and J dropped 7; count of bases not matched to a gene: 6. This CDR3 contains 13 residues. CDR3 in amino acids: CASSQRTGFGYTF. CDR3 nucleotides: TGTGCCAGCAGCCAACGGACAGGGTTTGGCTACACCTTC.

There are a few counts of this clonotype. This rearrangement joins TRBV4-2 to TRBJ1-5; D not resolved. Between the trimmed V and J ends, which lost 1 base and 4 bases, there was a span of 11 bases. Germline CDR1 reads LGHNA; CDR2 reads YNFKEQ. This CDR3 has 15 residues. CDR3 in DNA: TGTGCCAGCAGCCAAGGCGTACAGCCTAATCAGCCCCAGCATTTT. Protein sequence: CASSQGVQPNQPQHF.

This clonotype has more than one count but fewer than ten. The chain recombines TRBV6-1 with TRBJ1-1; TRBD1 might be the D (5 bases). Germline CDR1 MNHNS, CDR2 SASEGT. This CDR3 region has 13 residues. Trimming removed 6 bases from V and 8 bases from J, with 16 bases in between. DNA for the CDR3: TGTGCCAGCAGGGAAATTACGACAGACGAAGCTTTCTTT. Translated, it gives CASREITTDEAFF.

This clonotype came up a few times. V gene TRBV4-1 combines with J gene TRBJ1-2; 7 nucleotides match TRBD1. J lost 4 bases, V lost 4 bases, and 9 bases had no gene match. CDR3 length: 15 amino acids. Germline-derived CDR1 and CDR2 are MGHRA and YSYEKL. In DNA, the CDR3 is TGCGCCAGCAGCCCGTCTGCTACAGGGGTCTATGGCTACACCTTC. This sequence encodes CASSPSATGVYGYTF.

V and J are TRBV3-1 and TRBJ1-6; D may be TRBD1 (5 bases). This CDR3 contains 18 residues. Germline-derived CDR1 and CDR2 are LGHDT and YNNKEL (reference sequence). V lost 0 bases and J 4 bases, leaving 16 bases between the germline ends. The CDR3 reads CASSQDEGRDVYNSPLHF. CDR3 bases: TGTGCCAGCAGCCAAGATGAGGGCAGGGACGTGTATAATTCACCCCTCCACTTT.

This clonotype was detected only a few times. The chain recombines TRBV13 with TRBJ2-5, with D tentatively TRBD2 (7 bases). In germline, CDR1 is PRHDT, CDR2 FYEKMQ (reference sequence). V shed 5 bases and J shed 1 base, with 14 bases lying between them. The length of the CDR3 is 15 residues. For the CDR3, the DNA is TGTGCCAGCAGCGAGGGGGGGGAGGCCCAAGAGACCCAGTACTTC. This translates into CASSEGGEAQETQYF.

This clonotype was counted many times. This rearrangement joins TRBV11-2 to TRBJ2-3; D possibly corresponds to TRBD2 (6 bases). Looked up from germline, CDR1 is SGHAT and CDR2 is FQNNGV. The CDR3 has 14 residues. V lost 5 bases and J lost 9, with 18 bases in between. CDR3 DNA: TGTGCCAGCAGCCCGACGGGACTCATGGTGACGCAGTATTTT. It specifies CASSPTGLMVTQYF.

The CDR3 spells CASSPTDGYEQYF. The CDR3 DNA sequence: TGTGCCAGCAGCCCCACTGACGGCTACGAGCAGTACTTC. V is TRBV7-2 and J is TRBJ2-7; D gene uncertain. Germline loops: CDR1 SGHTA, CDR2 FQGNSA. V was pared by 5 bases and J by 3 bases, with 11 bases between. This CDR3 is built from 13 residues.

The chain is built from TRBV12-3 or TRBV12-4 and TRBJ1-4; D may be TRBD1 (5 bases). The germline V and J ends were trimmed by 1 base and 7 bases, with 10 bases remaining between them. The CDR3 covers 14 residues. For the CDR3, the DNA is TGTGCCAGCAGTTTAGTAGAGGGGACTGAAAAACTGTTTTTT. Encoded protein: CASSLVEGTEKLFF.

The rearrangement uses TRBV13 and TRBJ1-1; D is undetermined. The CDR3 runs 13 residues. Germline V gives CDR1 PRHDT, CDR2 FYEKMQ (reference sequence). V was clipped by 3 bases and J by 3 bases, with 8 bases between them. CDR3 sequence reads: CASSFEYHTEAFF. CDR3 sequence (DNA): TGTGCCAGCAGCTTTGAATATCACACTGAAGCTTTCTTT.